This T cell receptor beta chain was obtained from a study of T cell changes during pregnancy in multiple sclerosis. Assay used: immunoSEQ multiplex PCR; TCRdb lists only in-frame clones, some missing. Here the sample spans approximately 87,000 clones, approximately 90% being singletons. Germline trimming cut 0 bases from V and 5 bases from J; bases unmatched to any gene: 5. CDR1 is SGDLS, CDR2 YYNGEE, per germline. CDR3 length: 15 residues. The chain couples TRBV9 to TRBJ1-1; TRBD1 matches 9 bases. This specimen consisted of CD4+ T cells from peripheral blood mononuclear cells, obtained in the second trimester of pregnancy. The source is a female donor with multiple sclerosis, enrolled in a pregnancy study. The CDR3 DNA reads as TGTGCCAGCAGCGTAGGGGGACAGGGTAGAACTGAAGCTTTCTTT. This codes for CASSVGGQGRTEAFF.